These T cell receptor beta chains were read from a single sample in a study of blood T cell repertoires in COVID-19. Measured with immunoSEQ multiplex PCR; TCRdb has only the in-frame clones, and not every one. This sample has 200,000 to 250,000 clones, with roughly four fifths found just once. Sample: peripheral blood. These receptors originate from a woman aged 50 to 60 with active or convalescent COVID-19. CDR3s include the opening cysteine and the closing phenylalanine or tryptophan. A D gene is named only where the DNA matches it firmly. Clone size appears in some rows only: once, few, many, or a class for an expanded clone.

>TRBJ1-6|TRBV15|NA|NA
TGTGCCACCAGCGTGAGTTACTTCTCCTATAATTCACCCCTCCACTTT
CATSVSYFSYNSPLHF
>TRBJ1-1|TRBV27|once|NA
TGTGCCAGCAGGGCAGGGGAATTGAACACTGAAGCTTTCTTT
CASRAGELNTEAFF
>TRBJ2-2|TRBV9|NA|NA
TGTGCCAGCAACCGAGGAATTTGGACCGGGGAGCTGTTTTTT
CASNRGIWTGELFF
>TRBJ1-5|TRBV19|NA|NA
TGTGCCAGTAGTATACAGAGCAATCAGCCCCAGCATTTT
CASSIQSNQPQHF
>TRBJ1-5|TRBV3-1/TRBV3-2|NA|TRBD1
TGTGCCAGCAGCCTCGGGACAGCTAGCAATCAGCCCCAGCATTTT
CASSLGTASNQPQHF
>TRBJ1-1|TRBV5-1|few|NA
TGCGCCAGCAGCTTGAGCGGGTCCCAGGGTGGTACTGAAGCTTTCTTT
CASSLSGSQGGTEAFF
>TRBJ2-2|TRBV5-1|NA|NA
TGCGCCAGCAGCTTGGTCCCGGGTTCCTTTGCCGGGGAGCTGTTTTTT
CASSLVPGSFAGELFF
>TRBJ2-2|TRBV4-1|NA|TRBD2
TGCGCCAGCAGCCAAGTCGGGGGGGTGGTCACCGGGGAGCTGTTTTTT
CASSQVGGVVTGELFF
>TRBJ1-2|TRBV29-1|NA|TRBD1
TGCAGCGTTGGTGGACAGGGGAGGTATGGCTACACCTTC
CSVGGQGRYGYTF
>TRBJ2-7|TRBV30|NA|TRBD2
TGTGCCTGGAGTGCTGGGCCTAGCGGGGGCTACGAGCAGTACTTC
CAWSAGPSGGYEQYF
>TRBJ1-2|TRBV7-2|NA|NA
TGTGCCAGCAGCAGACGGGACACGGCGGAAGGCTACACCTTC
CASSRRDTAEGYTF
>TRBJ2-3|TRBV19|NA|NA
TGTGCCACCCTCGGGGGATACACAGATACGCAGTATTTT
CATLGGYTDTQYF
>TRBJ1-3|TRBV2|NA|NA
TGTGCCAGCTTCTCGGGCTCTGGAAACACCATATATTTT
CASFSGSGNTIYF
>TRBJ2-5|TRBV5-1|NA|TRBD2
TGCGCCAGCAGCTTCCGCGGGGAGGGAGAGACCCAGTACTTC
CASSFRGEGETQYF
>TRBJ1-1|TRBV2|NA|TRBD1
TGTGCCAGGAGAGAGGGACAGGGAAGTTTTTTGGGCACTGAAGCTTTCTTT
CARREGQGSFLGTEAFF
>TRBJ2-1|TRBV18|NA|TRBD2
TGTGCCAGCTCACCACCCGGACTAGCGGGAGGGAGATCCTACAATGAGCAGTTCTTC
CASSPPGLAGGRSYNEQFF
>TRBJ1-2|TRBV7-9|NA|NA
TGTGCCAGCAGCTTAAGCAGGGATGGCTACACCTTC
CASSLSRDGYTF
>TRBJ1-1|TRBV7-3|NA|NA
TGTGCCAGCAGCACCAACCCCGGGACGGGGAGGGTGAACACTGAAGCTTTCTTT
CASSTNPGTGRVNTEAFF
>TRBJ1-3|TRBV27|NA|TRBD1
TGTGCCAGCAGTTTACGGGGACCAGGGGGCGCAGGTGGAAACACCATATATTTT
CASSLRGPGGAGGNTIYF
>TRBJ1-1|TRBV12-2|NA|NA
TGTGCAAGTCGCCGTACGGTGGCTGAAGCTTTCTTT
CASRRTVAEAFF
>TRBJ1-2|TRBV20-1|NA|NA
TGCAGTGGGGGGCCTAACTATGGCTACACCTTC
CSGGPNYGYTF
>TRBJ2-2|TRBV11-2|NA|NA
TGTGCCAGCAGCGCACAGCCTACCGGGGAGCTGTTTTTT
CASSAQPTGELFF
>TRBJ1-2|TRBV27|NA|NA
TGTGCCAGCAGTTCCAGCAGAATTGCACAGGGAGTGTATGGCTACACCTTC
CASSSSRIAQGVYGYTF
>TRBJ2-7|TRBV5-1|NA|TRBD2
TGCGCCAGCAGACCGGGACTATCAAGTTCCTACGAGCAGTACTTC
CASRPGLSSSYEQYF
>TRBJ1-2|TRBV25-1|NA|NA
TGTGCCAGCAGTGAGGCAGGGAGGGATGGCTACACCTTC
CASSEAGRDGYTF